This T cell receptor (beta chain) was observed in a study of shared clonotypes between healthy human individuals. Study at large: Per donor, three plates held CD4 naive cells, three held CD4 memory, two held CD8 naive and one held CD8 memory. Study-wide findings and caveats: Several donors had around 5% of their naive CD4 clonotypes in common.

Germline V gene lookup returns CDR1 LNHDA and CDR2 SQIVND (reference sequence). V dropped 5 bases and J dropped 2 bases, with 22 bases sitting between them. The CDR3 extends over 17 amino acids. With respect to this clone: Its target is not known.

Cells designated naive CD8 were CD45RO-negative and were positively selected for CCR7, with terminally differentiated effector memory CD45RA+ cells excluded. For each subset, genomic DNA was distributed in equal portions over several immunoSEQ plates. Source study methods: Junction-only sequences without quality scores came from ImmunoSEQ, so filtering differed. Assay used: immunoSEQ multiplex PCR; TCRdb lists only in-frame clones, some missing. The DNA was the basis for D and trimming; V, J and clone size are from that table. Here the sample spans roughly 2.1 million clones, about 92% being singletons.

Sequenced input: naive CD8+ T cells from PBMCs. The origin of this receptor is a man younger than 35 in good health. Some clones in this sample may be carry-over from other donors' samples. The chain recombines TRBV19 with TRBJ2-7; TRBD2 is a possible D gene (5 bases). The CDR3 DNA reads as TGTGCCAGTAGTGGGGAAGGTGGGAGCGATCCGCCCTACGAGCAGTACTTC. This encodes CASSGEGGSDPPYEQYF.